The TCR beta chain described here comes from a study of shared clonotypes between healthy human individuals. Trimming took 4 bases from V and 2 from J, leaving 14 bases between them. CDR3 length equals 15 residues. Per the germline V gene, CDR1 is SGHRS and CDR2 is YFSETQ. The repertoire was sequenced with immunoSEQ multiplex PCR; TCRdb's copy has only in-frame clones and lacks some. The sample lists about 1 million clones; about 75% were seen once. The chain combines TRBV5-1 with TRBJ2-3; maybe TRBD1 (7 bases). Sequencing was carried out using memory CD4+ T cells sorted from blood. Subset specified: CD45RA-negative fraction. The receptor was isolated from a man aged 18 to 35 in good health. CDR3 nucleotide sequence: TGCGCCAGCAGCCGGAGGGGGACAGCCACAGATACGCAGTATTTT. Translated: CASSRRGTATDTQYF.